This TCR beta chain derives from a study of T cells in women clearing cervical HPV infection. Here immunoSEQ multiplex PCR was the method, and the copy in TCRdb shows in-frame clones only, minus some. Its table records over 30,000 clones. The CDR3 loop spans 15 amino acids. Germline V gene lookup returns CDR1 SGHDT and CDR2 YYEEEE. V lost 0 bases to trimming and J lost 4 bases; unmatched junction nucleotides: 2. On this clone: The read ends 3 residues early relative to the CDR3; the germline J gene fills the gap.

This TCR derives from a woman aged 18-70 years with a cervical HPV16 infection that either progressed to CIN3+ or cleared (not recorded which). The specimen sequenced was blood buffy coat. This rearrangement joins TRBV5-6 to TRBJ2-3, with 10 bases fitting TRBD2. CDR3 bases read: TGTGCCAGCAGCTTGGAGCGGGGGGGCCCAGATACG. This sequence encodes CASSLERGGPDT. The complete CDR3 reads CASSLERGGPDTQYF.